The present TCR beta chain was sequenced within a study of T cell responses to AZD1222 COVID-19 vaccine. Notes on the study in general: Most donors were white British, females outnumbered males, and clonal diversity was possibly underestimated.

Germline CDR1 and CDR2: SGHTA and FQGTGA. V trimming: 5 bases; J trimming: 0 bases; junction bases outside the gene matches: 6. The CDR3 is 16 residues long. Some clones are missing from TCRdb's copy, which holds only in-frame ones; the method was immunoSEQ multiplex PCR. Of approximately 110,000 clones detected, 90% to 95% appear once; the ten largest clones hold 7% to 9%. This clone was picked up one time. No antigen is known for it. The clonotype originates from an adult in good health. The input for sequencing was peripheral blood, taken on day 0 of AZD1222 vaccination. J is TRBJ2-4 and V is TRBV7-3; 8 nucleotides line up with TRBD2. The CDR3 DNA follows: TGTGCCAGCAGCCCCCGGGAGGGTCTAGCCAAAAACATTCAGTACTTC. Protein product: CASSPREGLAKNIQYF.